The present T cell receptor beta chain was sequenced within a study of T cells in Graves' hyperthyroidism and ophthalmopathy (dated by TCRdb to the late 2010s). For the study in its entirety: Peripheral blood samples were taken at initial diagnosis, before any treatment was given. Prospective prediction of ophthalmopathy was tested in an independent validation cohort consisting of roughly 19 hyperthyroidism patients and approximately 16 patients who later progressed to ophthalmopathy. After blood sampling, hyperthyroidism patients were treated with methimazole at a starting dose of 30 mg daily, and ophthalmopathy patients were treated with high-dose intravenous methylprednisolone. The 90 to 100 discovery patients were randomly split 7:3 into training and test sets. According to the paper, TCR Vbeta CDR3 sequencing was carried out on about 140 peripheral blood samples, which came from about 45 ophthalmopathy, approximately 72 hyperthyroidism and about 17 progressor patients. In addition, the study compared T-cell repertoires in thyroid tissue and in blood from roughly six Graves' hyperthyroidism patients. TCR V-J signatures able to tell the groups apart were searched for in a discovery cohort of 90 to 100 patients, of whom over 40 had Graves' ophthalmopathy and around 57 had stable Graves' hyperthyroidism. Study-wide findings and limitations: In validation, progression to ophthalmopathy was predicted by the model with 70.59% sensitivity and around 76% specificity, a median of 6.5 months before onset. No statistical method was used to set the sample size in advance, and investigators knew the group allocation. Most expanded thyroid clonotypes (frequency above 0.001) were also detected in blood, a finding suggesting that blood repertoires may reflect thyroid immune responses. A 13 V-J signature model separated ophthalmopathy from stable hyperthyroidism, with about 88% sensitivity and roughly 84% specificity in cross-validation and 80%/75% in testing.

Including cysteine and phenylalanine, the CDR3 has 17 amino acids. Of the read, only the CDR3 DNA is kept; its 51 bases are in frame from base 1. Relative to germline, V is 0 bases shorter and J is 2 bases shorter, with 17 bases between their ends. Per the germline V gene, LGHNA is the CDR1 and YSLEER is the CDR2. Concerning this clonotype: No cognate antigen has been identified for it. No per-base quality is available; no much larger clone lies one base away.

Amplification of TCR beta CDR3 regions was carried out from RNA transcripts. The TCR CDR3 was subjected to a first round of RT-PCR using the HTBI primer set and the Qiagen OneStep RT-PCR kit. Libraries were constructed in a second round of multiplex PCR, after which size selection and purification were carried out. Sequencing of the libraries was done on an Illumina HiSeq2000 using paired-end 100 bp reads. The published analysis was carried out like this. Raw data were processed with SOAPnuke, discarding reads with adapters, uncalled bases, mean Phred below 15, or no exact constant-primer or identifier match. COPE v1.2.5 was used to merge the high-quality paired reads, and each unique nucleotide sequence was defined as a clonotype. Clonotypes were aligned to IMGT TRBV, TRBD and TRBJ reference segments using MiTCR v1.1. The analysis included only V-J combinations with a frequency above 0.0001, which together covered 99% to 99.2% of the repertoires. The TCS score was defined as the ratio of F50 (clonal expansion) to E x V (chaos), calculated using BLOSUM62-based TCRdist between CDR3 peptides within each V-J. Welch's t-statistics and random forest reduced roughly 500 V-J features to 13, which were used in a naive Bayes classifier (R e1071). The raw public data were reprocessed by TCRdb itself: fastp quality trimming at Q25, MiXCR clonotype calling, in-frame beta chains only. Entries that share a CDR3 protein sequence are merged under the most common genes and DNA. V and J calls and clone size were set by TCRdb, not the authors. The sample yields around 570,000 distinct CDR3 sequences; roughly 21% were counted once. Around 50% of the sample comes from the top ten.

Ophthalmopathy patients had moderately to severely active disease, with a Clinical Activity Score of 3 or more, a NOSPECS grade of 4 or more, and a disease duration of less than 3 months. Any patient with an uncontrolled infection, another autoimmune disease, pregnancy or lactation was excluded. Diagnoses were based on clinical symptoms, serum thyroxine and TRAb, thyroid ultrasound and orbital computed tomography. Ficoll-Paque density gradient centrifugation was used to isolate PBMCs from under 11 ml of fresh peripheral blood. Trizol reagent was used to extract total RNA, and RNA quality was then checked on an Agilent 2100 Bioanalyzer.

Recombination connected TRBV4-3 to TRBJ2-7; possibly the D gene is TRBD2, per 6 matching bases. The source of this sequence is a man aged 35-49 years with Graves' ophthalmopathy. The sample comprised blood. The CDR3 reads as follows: CASSQDYWGERTYEQYF. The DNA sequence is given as TGCGCCAGCAGCCAAGATTATTGGGGGGAGAGGACCTACGAGCAGTACTTC.